The clone carrying this T cell receptor (beta chain) was seen a handful of times. Its antigen is undetermined. The PCR employed 60 Vbeta primers together with 13 Jbeta primers. Clones were read by immunoSEQ multiplex PCR, and TCRdb kept only the in-frame ones, dropping some. Counted here are over 100,000 clones, 66% occurring once; the ten biggest clones make up more than 1.5%. This sample was included in a study of cytomegalovirus exposure and HLA in healthy donors. Study summary: Unique TCR beta sequences numbering about 100 million came from 150 million to 200 million T cells in an earlier analysis.

Germline CDR1 and CDR2: SQVTM and ANQGSEA. This CDR3 region has 12 residues. Study conclusions and caveats: The dataset shows that most TCR sequences were rare, while some public TCRs occurred in many donors. Analysis was performed later, and it showed HLA-associated TCR beta chains to be more clonally expanded than equally common others.

Sequenced sample: PBMCs. J is TRBJ2-5 and V is TRBV29-1; D ambiguous. The end of the DNA aligns better with TRBJ2-7, so the J call may be wrong. The sequence came from a man between 18 and 35 years old in good health and CMV-seronegative. The CDR3 bases are TGCAGCGTTGAAGATCGGAGATACGAGCAGTACTTC. Protein sequence: CSVEDRRYEQYF.